Shown below are 32 T cell receptor beta chains from a single sample sequenced in a study of OX40 agonist ivuxolimab in advanced cancers. Method: immunoSEQ multiplex PCR; TCRdb's copy keeps in-frame clones and lacks some. This sample has about 94,000 clones, with over 75% found just once. The sample here was CD4+ or CD8+ T cells sorted from blood, taken in a trial of the OX40 agonist ivuxolimab. Receptors originate from an adult with an advanced solid tumor such as melanoma, head and neck, liver or kidney cancer.

The rearrangement joins TRBV6-5 to TRBJ1-5; 9 bases match TRBD1. This CDR3 has 13 amino acids. Trimming took 7 bases from V and 4 from J; bases not matched to a gene: 2. The germline V gene encodes CDR1 MNHEY and CDR2 SVGAGI. The CDR3 sequence is CASKGQGNQPQHF. For the CDR3, the DNA is TGTGCCAGCAAGGGACAGGGAAATCAGCCCCAGCATTTT.

This chain uses TRBV7-6 with TRBJ2-5, with TRBD2 matching 10 bases. The germline V gene has CDR1 SGHVS and CDR2 FNYEAQ. This CDR3 comprises 15 residues. V was clipped by 3 bases and J by 0 bases; unmatched bases: 1. CDR3 protein: CASSFSGGNQETQYF. CDR3 coding DNA: TGTGCCAGCAGCTTTAGCGGGGGGAACCAAGAGACCCAGTACTTC.

The rearrangement uses TRBV4-2 and TRBJ1-3, with D tentatively TRBD1 (6 bases). Trimming removed 4 bases from V and 1 base from J, with 14 bases in between. This CDR3 is built from 16 residues. The germline V gene has CDR1 LGHNA and CDR2 YNFKEQ. CDR3 in DNA: TGTGCCAGCAGCCTCCTACAGGGAGGATCTGGAAACACCATATATTTT. Its translation is CASSLLQGGSGNTIYF.

This clone was counted once. J is TRBJ2-3 and V is TRBV14, with D unclear. Germline CDR1 and CDR2: SGHDN and FVKESK. CDR3 size: 12 residues. Trimming removed 1 base at V and 7 bases at J, with 6 bases between. The CDR3 nucleotides are TGTGCCAGCAGCCAAGTTCGGAATACGCAGTATTTT. Its translation is CASSQVRNTQYF.

This rearrangement joins TRBV18 to TRBJ2-1; D ambiguous. Trimming removed 3 bases from V and 0 bases from J, with 12 bases in between. This CDR3 contains 16 residues. The germline V gene encodes CDR1 KGHSH and CDR2 LQKENI. CDR3 sequence (DNA): TGTGCCAGCTCACCGCTCGGTACGAGCTCCTACAATGAGCAGTTCTTC. Protein: CASSPLGTSSYNEQFF.

The gene calls are TRBV10-1 and TRBJ1-3, with D uncertain. The CDR3 runs to 13 residues. Germline CDR1 and CDR2: WNHNN and SYGVQD (reference sequence). Trimming removed 0 bases at V and 7 bases at J, with 7 bases between. For the CDR3, the DNA is TGCGCCAGCAGTGAGTCGCTTTGGAACACCATATATTTT. Translating it yields CASSESLWNTIYF.

The chain couples TRBV6-5 to TRBJ2-1; 11 nucleotides line up with TRBD1. Trimming at V came to 2 bases and at J to 5 bases, leaving 2 bases not matched to a gene. There are 15 residues in the CDR3. CDR1 MNHEY and CDR2 SVGAGI come from the germline V gene. The CDR3 here is CASSYKGQGDNEQFF. Written as DNA, the CDR3 is TGTGCCAGCAGTTACAAGGGACAGGGGGACAATGAGCAGTTCTTC.

This clone was observed a single time. The chain combines TRBV19 with TRBJ1-2, with D uncertain. The germline V and J ends were trimmed by 8 bases and 3 bases, with 13 bases remaining between them. Germline loops: CDR1 LNHDA, CDR2 SQIVND (reference sequence). The CDR3 spans 13 residues. In nucleotides, the CDR3 is TGTGCCAGTCACATAGACGGGTACTATGGCTACACCTTC. It yields the protein CASHIDGYYGYTF.

In DNA form, the CDR3 reads TGCGCCAGCAGCCAAGACCCATCTGCTAGCGGCGTCACAGATACGCAGTATTTT. This encodes CASSQDPSASGVTDTQYF. The chain joins TRBV4-3 to TRBJ2-3; TRBD2 aligns across 7 bases. V was pared by 0 bases and J by 2 bases, with 11 bases of the junction left unmatched. Germline CDR1 is LGHNA and CDR2 is YSLEER. The CDR3 runs 18 residues.

The chain links TRBV5-4 to TRBJ2-7, with D perhaps TRBD2 (5 bases). The V gene's germline CDR1 is SGHNT and CDR2 YYREEE (reference sequence). V was pared by 1 base and J by 3 bases, with 11 bases between. The CDR3 consists of 14 residues. The CDR3 loop reads CASSLFLRDYEQYF. The CDR3 DNA sequence: TGTGCCAGCAGCTTGTTCCTGAGGGACTACGAGCAGTACTTC.

The chain combines TRBV19 with TRBJ2-2; D gene ambiguous. The V end was cut by 7 bases, the J end by 2 bases, with 11 bases between. This CDR3 comprises 14 residues. Per the germline V gene, CDR1 is LNHDA and CDR2 is SQIVND (reference sequence). This chain's CDR3 is CASKAQPNTGELFF. The DNA of the CDR3 is TGTGCCAGTAAAGCACAGCCAAACACCGGGGAGCTGTTTTTT.

V is TRBV19 and J is TRBJ2-5, with D tentatively TRBD2 (6 bases). The V end lost 3 bases, the J end lost 1 base, and 12 bases lay between the germline ends. This CDR3 is built from 15 residues. Germline-derived CDR1 and CDR2 are LNHDA and SQIVND (reference sequence). The CDR3 DNA is TGTGCCAGTAGTATCCCACCGGGACTCCAAGAGACCCAGTACTTC. This gives the protein CASSIPPGLQETQYF.

The rearrangement uses TRBV5-4 and TRBJ1-2, with 9 positions matching TRBD1. V dropped 4 bases and J dropped 2; count of bases not matched to a gene: 3. The germline gives CDR1 SGHNT, CDR2 YYREEE (reference sequence). The CDR3 loop spans 14 amino acids. This chain's CDR3 is CASSRDRENYGYTF. The CDR3 DNA follows: TGTGCCAGCAGCCGGGACAGGGAGAACTATGGCTACACCTTC.

The chain uses TRBV2 and TRBJ1-1; D call uncertain. Germline CDR1 SNHLY, CDR2 FYNNEI. Between the trimmed V and J ends, which lost 7 bases and 8 bases, there was a span of 2 bases. The CDR3 contains 8 residues. CDR3 residues: CASTEAFF. The DNA for the CDR3 is TGTGCCAGCACCGAAGCTTTCTTT.

For the CDR3, the DNA is TGTGCCAGCACTAGCGGGGGGGCCCTCAATGAGCAGTTCTTC. It is translated as CASTSGGALNEQFF. This chain uses TRBV6-1 with TRBJ2-1; 12 positions agree with TRBD2. After removal of 7 bases from V and 6 bases from J, the junction contained 4 bases not matched to a gene. Germline V gene sequence: CDR1 MNHNS, CDR2 SASEGT. The CDR3 is 14 amino acids.

This chain links TRBV6-1 with TRBJ1-2; D may be TRBD1 (5 bases). CDR1 is MNHNS, CDR2 SASEGT, per germline. There are 13 residues in the CDR3. Trimming shortened V by 0 bases and J by 3 bases, and 5 bases separated the two germline ends. DNA for the CDR3: TGTGCCAGCAGTGAAGCGGGACACTATGGCTACACCTTC. Translating gives CASSEAGHYGYTF.

The rearrangement joins TRBV7-8 to TRBJ1-1; D is possibly TRBD1 (5 bases). CDR1 is SGHVS, CDR2 FQNEAQ, per germline. The CDR3 sequence is 13 residues long. V shed 3 bases and J shed 6 bases, with 11 bases lying between them. CDR3 protein: CASSFGWGAEAFF. CDR3 nucleotide sequence: TGTGCCAGCAGCTTCGGATGGGGGGCTGAAGCTTTCTTT.

J is TRBJ2-3 and V is TRBV11-3; D is undetermined. Deletions cut 5 bases from V and 7 bases from J, with 13 bases between. Per germline, CDR1 SGHNT and CDR2 YENEEA. This CDR3 is 13 amino acids long. CDR3 sequence: CASSTGLGYTQYF. The CDR3 DNA is TGTGCCAGCAGCACGGGTTTGGGATATACGCAGTATTTT.

This clone occurred a few times. The chain employs TRBV7-2 and TRBJ2-3; D is possibly TRBD1 (5 bases). Trimming pared 0 bases from V and 2 bases from J, leaving 9 bases between. This CDR3 region has 15 residues. The germline V gene has CDR1 SGHTA and CDR2 FQGNSA. The chain's CDR3 is CASSLAQGPTDTQYF. CDR3 coding DNA: TGTGCCAGCAGCTTAGCGCAGGGTCCCACAGATACGCAGTATTTT.

The chain is built from TRBV2 and TRBJ1-1; 7 bases align to TRBD1. The germline gives CDR1 SNHLY, CDR2 FYNNEI. With V trimmed by 9 bases and J by 1 base, 5 bases remained unmatched. This CDR3 is built from 13 residues. For the CDR3, the DNA is TGTGCCAGGACCCAGGGGGGGAACACTGAAGCTTTCTTT. This codes for CARTQGGNTEAFF. Full variable domain (missing parts from reference TRBV2 and TRBJ1-1): EPEVTQTPSHQVTQMGQEVILRCVPISNHLYFYWYRQILGQKVEFLVSFYNNEISEKSEIFDDQFSVERPDGSNFTLKIRSTKLEDSAMYFCARTQGGNTEAFFGQGTRLTVV.

This chain links TRBV6-6 with TRBJ2-5; 7 bases are a match to TRBD1. V lost 6 bases to trimming and J lost 5 bases; unmatched junction nucleotides: 12. Germline assignment: CDR1 MNHNY and CDR2 SVGAGI (reference sequence). This CDR3 comprises 15 residues. The CDR3 nucleotides read TGTGCCAGCAGAAGGGGGCTGGGGGCAGAGGAGACCCAGTACTTC. This codes for CASRRGLGAEETQYF.

Only a few counts were recorded for this clone. The rearrangement joins TRBV12-5 to TRBJ2-3; perhaps D is TRBD1 or TRBD2 (5 bases each). Trimming cost V 3 bases and J 5 bases, with 12 bases left between them. This CDR3 comprises 14 residues. The germline CDR1 and CDR2 sequences are LGHNT and FRNRAP. The chain's CDR3 is CASGFSGLLDTQYF. The CDR3 region has the DNA TGTGCTAGTGGTTTTTCGGGGCTCTTAGATACGCAGTATTTT.

The gene calls are TRBV30 and TRBJ1-5; D unresolved. Germline CDR1 is GTSNPN and CDR2 is SVGIG (reference sequence). V dropped 7 bases and J dropped 2 bases, with 12 bases sitting between them. The CDR3 is 13 residues long. CDR3 region: CASLGPGNQPQHF. CDR3 sequence (DNA): TGTGCCTCCCTCGGACCAGGCAATCAGCCCCAGCATTTT.

The chain links TRBV7-3 to TRBJ1-3; 9 nucleotides line up with TRBD1. Germline loops: CDR1 SGHTA, CDR2 FQGTGA. After removal of 1 base from V and 2 bases from J, the junction contained 15 bases not matched to a gene. There are 20 residues in the CDR3. CDR3 DNA: TGTGCCAGCAGCTTAAATGGGACAGGGTGGTTCGTTGCCGCTGGAAACACCATATATTTT. Protein sequence: CASSLNGTGWFVAAGNTIYF.

For the CDR3, the DNA is TGTGCCAGCAGCCTGCCGGACAGGGCGAACACTGAAGCTTTCTTT. This encodes CASSLPDRANTEAFF. The chain uses TRBV5-6 and TRBJ1-1, with 8 positions matching TRBD1. The germline V gene encodes CDR1 SGHDT and CDR2 YYEEEE. V lost 4 bases to trimming and J lost 1 base; unmatched junction nucleotides: 6. The CDR3 is 15 amino acids.

The chain uses TRBV5-6 and TRBJ2-5; tentatively, D is TRBD1 or TRBD2 (5 bases each). Trimming took off 0 bases at V and 2 bases at J, with 14 bases between the two ends. Germline V gene lookup returns CDR1 SGHDT and CDR2 YYEEEE. This CDR3 comprises 16 residues. The CDR3 DNA follows: TGTGCCAGCAGCTTGGTTGGGACGCAGCCTCAAGAGACCCAGTACTTC. Its translation: CASSLVGTQPQETQYF.

J is TRBJ1-5 and V is TRBV15; D perhaps matches TRBD1 (5 bases). CDR1 and CDR2 from the germline V gene are LNHNV and YYDKDF (reference sequence). This CDR3 has 13 amino acids. V was cut by 3 bases and J by 5 bases, with 8 bases left in between. The CDR3 sequence is CATSRSRDQPQHF. CDR3 bases: TGTGCCACCAGCAGGAGCAGGGATCAGCCCCAGCATTTT.

V and J are TRBV5-4 and TRBJ2-7; D is perhaps TRBD1 (6 bases). V lost 3 bases and J 0 bases, leaving 16 bases between the germline ends. The CDR3 runs to 16 residues. Germline CDR1 reads SGHNT; CDR2 reads YYREEE (reference sequence). The CDR3 reads CASSSQDRLISYEQYF. CDR3 nucleotides: TGTGCCAGCAGCTCCCAAGACAGGCTAATCTCCTACGAGCAGTACTTC.

V is TRBV5-1 and J is TRBJ1-3; weak D call: TRBD1 (5 bases). CDR3 length: 13 amino acids. The germline V gene encodes CDR1 SGHRS and CDR2 YFSETQ. Trimming removed 7 bases from V and 2 bases from J, with 10 bases in between. The CDR3 DNA reads as TGCGCCAGCGCGACAGACCCTGGAAACACCATATATTTT. This sequence encodes CASATDPGNTIYF.

The chain has TRBV6-5 and TRBJ1-1, with TRBD1 matching 9 bases. The CDR3 totals 16 residues. CDR1 MNHEY and CDR2 SVGAGI come from the germline V gene. With V trimmed by 0 bases and J by 5 bases, 7 bases remained unmatched. The CDR3 sequence: CASSYSRGQGGTEAFF. As DNA, the CDR3 is TGTGCCAGCAGTTACTCACGGGGACAGGGAGGTACTGAAGCTTTCTTT.

A word on this clone: The junction departs from the called germline gene at one end, perhaps through a read error. The CDR3 nucleotides read TGTGCTAGCAGCGAAGGGGTCCAAGAGACCCAGTACTTC. This translates into CASSEGVQETQYF. This sequence joins TRBV7-7 and TRBJ2-5, with D maybe TRBD1 (5 bases). The CDR3 contains 13 residues. CDR1 is SSHAT and CDR2 is FNYEAQ in the germline V gene (reference sequence).

The chain combines TRBV7-2 with TRBJ1-1, with D possibly TRBD1 on 6 matching bases. Trimming cost V 5 bases and J 6 bases, with 22 bases left between them. This CDR3 comprises 16 residues. CDR1 is SGHTA and CDR2 is FQGNSA in the germline V gene. The DNA of the CDR3 is TGTGCCAGCAGCCCCGGCGGGGGCCCAATCAAAGCTGAAGCTTTCTTT. This gives the protein CASSPGGGPIKAEAFF.